The T cell receptor beta chain under discussion was sequenced for a study of spatial heterogeneity in lung cancer. By its share, this clonotype is medium-sized. This sample's time point: sample taken at primary tumor resection. Trimming took 1 base from V and 0 from J, leaving 11 bases between them. Germline-derived CDR1 and CDR2 are SGHNT and YYREEE (reference sequence). The CDR3 loop spans 16 amino acids. Every cDNA TCR molecule received its own unique molecular identifier. TCRdb passed the 5' RACE reads through MiXCR, listing each CDR3 protein once. The sample consists of 3,000 to 3,500 distinct CDR3 sequences, roughly 9.2% of them appearing once.

This material consisted of normal lung tissue next to the tumor, taken at surgery. This TCR came from a male donor with early-stage non-small cell lung cancer. This chain joins TRBV5-4 and TRBJ2-1; D gene unclear. Written as DNA, the CDR3 is TGTGCCAGCAGCTTGCGCCCGATAAGCTCCTACAATGAGCAGTTCTTC. Translating gives CASSLRPISSYNEQFF.